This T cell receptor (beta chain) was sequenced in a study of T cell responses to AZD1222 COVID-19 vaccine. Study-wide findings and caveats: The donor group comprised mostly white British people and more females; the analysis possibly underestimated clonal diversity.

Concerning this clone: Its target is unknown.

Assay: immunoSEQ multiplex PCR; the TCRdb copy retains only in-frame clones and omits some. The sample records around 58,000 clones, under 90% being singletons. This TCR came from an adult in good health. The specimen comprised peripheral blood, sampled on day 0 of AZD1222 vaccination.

CDR3 nucleotide sequence: TGTGCCAGCAGCTTAGTAGGGACGGGACCCTACGAGCAGTACTTC. It codes for CASSLVGTGPYEQYF. V is TRBV7-2 and J is TRBJ2-7; perhaps D is TRBD1 or TRBD2 (5 bases each). V lost 1 base, J lost 2 bases, and 12 bases lay in between. The length of the CDR3 is 15 residues. Germline CDR1 is SGHTA and CDR2 is FQGNSA.